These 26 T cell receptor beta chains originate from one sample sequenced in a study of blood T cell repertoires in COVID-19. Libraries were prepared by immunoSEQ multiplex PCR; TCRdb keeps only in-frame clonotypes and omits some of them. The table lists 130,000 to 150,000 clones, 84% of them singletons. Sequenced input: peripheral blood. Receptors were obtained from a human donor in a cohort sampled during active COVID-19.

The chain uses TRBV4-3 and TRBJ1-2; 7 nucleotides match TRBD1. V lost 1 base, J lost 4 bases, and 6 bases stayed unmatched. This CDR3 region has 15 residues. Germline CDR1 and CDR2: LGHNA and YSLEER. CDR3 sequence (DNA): TGCGCCAGCAGCCAAGTTTCAGGGGACAGCTATGGCTACACCTTC. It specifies CASSQVSGDSYGYTF.

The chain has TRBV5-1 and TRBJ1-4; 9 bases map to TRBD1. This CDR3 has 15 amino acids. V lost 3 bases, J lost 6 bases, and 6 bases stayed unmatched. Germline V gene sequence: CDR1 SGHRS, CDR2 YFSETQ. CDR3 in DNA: TGCGCCAGCAGCTGGGACAGGGCGGAGGATGAAAAACTGTTTTTT. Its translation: CASSWDRAEDEKLFF.

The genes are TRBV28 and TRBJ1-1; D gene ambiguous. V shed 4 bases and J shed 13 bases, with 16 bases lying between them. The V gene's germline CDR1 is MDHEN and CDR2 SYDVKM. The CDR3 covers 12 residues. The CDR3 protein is CASSSGSPGGFF. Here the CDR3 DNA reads TGTGCCAGCAGTTCCGGATCCCCGGGTGGTTTCTTT.

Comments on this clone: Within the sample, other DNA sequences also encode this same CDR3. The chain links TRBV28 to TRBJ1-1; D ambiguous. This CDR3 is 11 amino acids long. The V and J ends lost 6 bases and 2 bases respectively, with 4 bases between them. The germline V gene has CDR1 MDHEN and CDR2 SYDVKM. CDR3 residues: CASSPNTEAFF. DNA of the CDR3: TGTGCCAGCAGCCCAAACACTGAAGCTTTCTTT.

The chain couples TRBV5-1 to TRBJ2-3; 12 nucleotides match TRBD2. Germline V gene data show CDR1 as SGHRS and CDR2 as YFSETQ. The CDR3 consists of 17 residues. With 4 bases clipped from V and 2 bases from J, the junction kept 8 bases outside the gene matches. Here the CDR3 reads CASSPLTSGGNTDTQYF. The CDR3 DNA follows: TGCGCCAGCAGCCCCCTCACTAGCGGGGGGAACACAGATACGCAGTATTTT.

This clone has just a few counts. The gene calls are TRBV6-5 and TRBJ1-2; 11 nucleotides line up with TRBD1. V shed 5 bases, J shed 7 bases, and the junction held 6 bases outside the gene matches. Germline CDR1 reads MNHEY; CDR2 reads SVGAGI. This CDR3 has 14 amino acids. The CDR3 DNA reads TGTGCCAGCAGTCAGGGACAGGGGGATGCTGGCTACACCTTC. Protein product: CASSQGQGDAGYTF.

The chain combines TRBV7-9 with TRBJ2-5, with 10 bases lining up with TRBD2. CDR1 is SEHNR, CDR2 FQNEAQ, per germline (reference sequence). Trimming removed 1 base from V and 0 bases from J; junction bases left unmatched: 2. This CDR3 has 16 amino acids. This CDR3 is CASSLGTSGDQETQYF. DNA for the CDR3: TGTGCCAGCAGCTTAGGGACTAGCGGAGACCAAGAGACCCAGTACTTC. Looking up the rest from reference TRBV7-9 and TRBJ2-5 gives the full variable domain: DTGVSQNPRHKITKRGQNVTFRCDPISEHNRLYWYRQTLGQGPEFLTYFQNEAQLEKSRLLSDRFSAERPKGSFSTLEIQRTEQGDSAMYLCASSLGTSGDQETQYFGPGTRLLVL.

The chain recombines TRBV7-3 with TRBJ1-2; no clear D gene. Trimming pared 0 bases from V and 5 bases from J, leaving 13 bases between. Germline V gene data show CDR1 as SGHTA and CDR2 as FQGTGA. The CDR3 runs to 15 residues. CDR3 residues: CASSLTGRSEYGYTF. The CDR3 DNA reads TGTGCCAGCAGCTTAACAGGGAGGTCAGAGTATGGCTACACCTTC.

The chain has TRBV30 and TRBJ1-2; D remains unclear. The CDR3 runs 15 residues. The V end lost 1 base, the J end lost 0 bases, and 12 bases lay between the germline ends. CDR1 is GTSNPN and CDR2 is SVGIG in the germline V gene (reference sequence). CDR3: CAWSARHRANYGYTF. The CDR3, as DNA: TGTGCCTGGAGTGCCCGACACCGAGCTAACTATGGCTACACCTTC.

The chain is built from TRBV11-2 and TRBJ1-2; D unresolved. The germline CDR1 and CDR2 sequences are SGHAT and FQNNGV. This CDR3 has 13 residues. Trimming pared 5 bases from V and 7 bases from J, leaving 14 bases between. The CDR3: CASSPVSAGGYTF. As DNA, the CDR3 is TGTGCCAGCAGCCCAGTAAGCGCCGGTGGCTACACCTTC.

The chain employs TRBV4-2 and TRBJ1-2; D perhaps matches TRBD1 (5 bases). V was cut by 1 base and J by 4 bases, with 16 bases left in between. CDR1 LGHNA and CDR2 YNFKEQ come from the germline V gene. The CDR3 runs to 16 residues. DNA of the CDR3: TGTGCCAGCAGCCAAGTCGAGGGCGGGGGTACCTATGGCTACACCTTC. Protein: CASSQVEGGGTYGYTF.

CDR3 in amino acids: CASSPGGYTDTQYF. The CDR3 DNA reads as TGTGCCAGCAGCCCGGGGGGCTACACAGATACGCAGTATTTT. The chain employs TRBV5-6 and TRBJ2-3; D possibly corresponds to TRBD2 (7 bases). Germline V gene lookup returns CDR1 SGHDT and CDR2 YYEEEE. CDR3 length: 14 residues. Trimming pared 4 bases from V and 2 bases from J, leaving 11 bases between.

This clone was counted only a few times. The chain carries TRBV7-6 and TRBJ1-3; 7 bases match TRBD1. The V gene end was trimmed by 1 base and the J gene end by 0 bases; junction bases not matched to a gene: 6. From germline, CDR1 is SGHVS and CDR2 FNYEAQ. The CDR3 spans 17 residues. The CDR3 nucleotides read TGTGCCAGCAGCTTAGGGACAGGCTATATCTCTGGAAACACCATATATTTT. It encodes CASSLGTGYISGNTIYF. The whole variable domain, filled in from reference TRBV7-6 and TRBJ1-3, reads GAGVSQSPRYKVTKRGQDVALRCDPISGHVSLYWYRQALGQGPEFLTYFNYEAQQDKSGLPNDRFSAERPEGSISTLTIQRTEQRDSAMYRCASSLGTGYISGNTIYFGEGSWLTVV.

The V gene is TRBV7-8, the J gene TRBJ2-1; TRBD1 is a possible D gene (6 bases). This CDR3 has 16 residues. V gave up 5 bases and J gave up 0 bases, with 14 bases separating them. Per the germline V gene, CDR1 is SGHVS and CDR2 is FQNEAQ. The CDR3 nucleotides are TGTGCCAGCAGCATGCGACAGGAGAGCTCCTACAATGAGCAGTTCTTC. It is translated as CASSMRQESSYNEQFF.

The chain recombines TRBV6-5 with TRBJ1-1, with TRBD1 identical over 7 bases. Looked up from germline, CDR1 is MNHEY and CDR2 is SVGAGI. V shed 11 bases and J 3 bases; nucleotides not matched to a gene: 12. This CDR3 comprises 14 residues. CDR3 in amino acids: CAARQGSSDTEAFF. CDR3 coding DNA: TGTGCCGCAAGACAGGGCAGTTCGGACACTGAAGCTTTCTTT.

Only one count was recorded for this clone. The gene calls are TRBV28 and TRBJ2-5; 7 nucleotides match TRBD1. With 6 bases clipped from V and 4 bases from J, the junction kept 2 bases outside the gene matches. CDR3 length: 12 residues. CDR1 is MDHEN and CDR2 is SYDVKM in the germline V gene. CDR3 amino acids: CASRNRGETQYF. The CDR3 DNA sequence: TGTGCCAGCAGAAACAGGGGAGAGACCCAGTACTTC.

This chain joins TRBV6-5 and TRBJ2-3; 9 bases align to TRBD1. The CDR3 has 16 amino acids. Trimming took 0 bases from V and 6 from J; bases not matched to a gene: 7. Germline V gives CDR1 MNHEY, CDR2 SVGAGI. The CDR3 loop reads CASSYSLGQGGDTQYF. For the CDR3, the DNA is TGTGCCAGCAGTTACTCGCTGGGACAGGGAGGGGATACGCAGTATTTT.

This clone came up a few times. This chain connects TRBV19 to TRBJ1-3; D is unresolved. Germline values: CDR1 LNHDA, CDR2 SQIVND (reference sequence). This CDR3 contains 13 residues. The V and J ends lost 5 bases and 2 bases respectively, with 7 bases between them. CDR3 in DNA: TGTGCCAGTAGTGAACTCGCTGGAAACACCATATATTTT. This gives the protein CASSELAGNTIYF.

CDR3 in amino acids: CSVGLAGEQYF. DNA of the CDR3: TGCAGCGTGGGGTTGGCGGGGGAGCAGTACTTC. V usage is TRBV29-1 and J usage is TRBJ2-7, with D maybe TRBD2 (6 bases). Germline V CDR1 and CDR2: SQVTM, ANQGSEA. Trimming left V 6 bases short and J 7 bases short, with 13 bases between. The CDR3 is 11 residues long.

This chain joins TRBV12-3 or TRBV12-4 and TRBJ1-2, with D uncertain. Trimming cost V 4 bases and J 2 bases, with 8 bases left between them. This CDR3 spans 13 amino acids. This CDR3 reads CASSSSGNYGYTF. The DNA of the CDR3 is TGTGCCAGCAGTTCGTCAGGAAACTATGGCTACACCTTC.

The CDR3, as DNA: TGTGCCAGCAGCCGCAGGGAGGGGACCTACTTC. It is translated as CASSRREGTYF. The chain employs TRBV28 and TRBJ2-7, with TRBD2 matching 7 bases. Germline V gene lookup returns CDR1 MDHEN and CDR2 SYDVKM. CDR3 length equals 11 residues. Trimming cost V 6 bases and J 13 bases; bases outside gene matches: 9.

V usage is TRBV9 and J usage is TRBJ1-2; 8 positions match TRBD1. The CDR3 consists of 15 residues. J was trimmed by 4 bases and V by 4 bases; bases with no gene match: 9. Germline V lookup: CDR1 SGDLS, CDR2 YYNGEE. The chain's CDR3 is CASSSRTGLPYGYTF. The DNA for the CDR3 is TGTGCCAGCAGCTCCCGGACAGGGCTGCCCTATGGCTACACCTTC.

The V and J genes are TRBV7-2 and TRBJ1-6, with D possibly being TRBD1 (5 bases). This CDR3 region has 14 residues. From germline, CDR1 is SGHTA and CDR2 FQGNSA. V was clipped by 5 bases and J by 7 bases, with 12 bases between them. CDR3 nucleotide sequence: TGTGCCAGCAGCCCGGGGGTTGGGAATTCACCCCTCCACTTT. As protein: CASSPGVGNSPLHF.

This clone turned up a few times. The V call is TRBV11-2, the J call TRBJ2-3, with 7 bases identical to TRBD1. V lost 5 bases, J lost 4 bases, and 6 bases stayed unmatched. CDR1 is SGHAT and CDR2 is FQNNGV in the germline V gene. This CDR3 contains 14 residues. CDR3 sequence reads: CASSTRQGADTQYF. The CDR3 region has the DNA TGTGCCAGCAGCACGCGACAGGGAGCAGATACGCAGTATTTT.

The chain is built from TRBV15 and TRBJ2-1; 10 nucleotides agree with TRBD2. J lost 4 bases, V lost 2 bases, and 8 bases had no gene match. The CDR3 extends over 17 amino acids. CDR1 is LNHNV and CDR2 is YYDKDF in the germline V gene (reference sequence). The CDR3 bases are TGTGCCACCAGCAGAACGCCCCTAGCGGGGGCTTACAATGAGCAGTTCTTC. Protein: CATSRTPLAGAYNEQFF.

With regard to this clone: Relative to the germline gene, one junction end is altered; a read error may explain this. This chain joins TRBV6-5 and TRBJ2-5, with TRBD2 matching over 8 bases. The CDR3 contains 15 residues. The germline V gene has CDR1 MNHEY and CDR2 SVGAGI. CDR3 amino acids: CASSNRVAGQGTQYF. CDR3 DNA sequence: TGTGCCAGCAGTAACCGGGTAGCGGGGCAAGGGACCCAGTACTTC.